This T cell receptor beta chain was observed in a study of cytomegalovirus exposure and HLA in healthy donors. Study-wide results and limits: Follow-up analysis later connected one missense variant in DCLRE1C with trimming of TCR beta V- and J-genes. Reports showed the classifier diagnosing cytomegalovirus status with high specificity and sensitivity.

The PCR had 60 Vbeta and 13 Jbeta primers. Sequencing used immunoSEQ multiplex PCR; TCRdb keeps in-frame clones, though not all of them. The sample yields about 130,000 clones, approximately 82% seen once. A few counts support this clone. Its target is unknown. Germline CDR1 is MRHNA and CDR2 is SNTAGT. V lost 3 bases and J 4 bases, leaving 12 bases between the germline ends. CDR3 length equals 14 residues. The receptor was derived from a boy aged 2 to 10 in good health and CMV-seronegative. The sequenced sample was PBMCs. The rearrangement links TRBV6-4 to TRBJ1-1; maybe TRBD1 (5 bases). CDR3 nucleotides: TGTGCCAGCAGTGAGCGGGGGGGAGGCACTGAAGCTTTCTTT. This gives the protein CASSERGGGTEAFF.